This T cell receptor beta chain came from a study of T cell repertoires in cytomegalovirus infection. Whole-study context: Carrying CMV and the relevant HLA type showed in public TCR beta signatures.

Whole-study findings and limits: Cumulative public TCR beta family frequency identified CMV carriers with the relevant HLA. There were HLA-C-restricted CMV-specific TCR beta clonotypes dominating the ex vivo response.

Points on this clonotype: Its antigen is still unknown.

V lost 5 bases to trimming and J lost 2 bases; unmatched junction nucleotides: 5. This CDR3 is built from 14 residues. Germline CDR1 and CDR2: MDHEN and SYDVKM. Via MiXCR, TCRdb re-called the reads, giving one row per CDR3 protein. The table includes about 530,000 distinct CDR3 sequences, less than 30% detected once. Sequenced input: PBMCs. The TCR was taken from a human donor in good health (CMV status not recorded). Some clones in this sample may be carry-over from other donors' samples. The rearrangement links TRBV28 to TRBJ1-2; TRBD1 matches at 7 bases. CDR3 residues: CASSVTGQNYGYTF. The CDR3 coding sequence is TGTGCCAGCAGTGTAACGGGACAGAACTATGGCTACACCTTC.